This T cell receptor beta chain appears in the sequencing data of a study of hypomethylating agent response in myelodysplastic syndrome. Study information: Either azacitidine (about 75% of the 11) or decitabine (3 of 11) was given. Study conclusions and caveats: Non-responders showed more contracted clonotypes post-treatment, while responders showed more novel ones.

Clones were read by immunoSEQ multiplex PCR, and TCRdb kept only the in-frame ones, dropping some. The sample has about 3,700 clones; around 87% are singletons. As concerns this clone: Antigen specificity is unknown. The CDR3 ends on some other residue instead of the conserved phenylalanine or tryptophan, so this is likely a read error.

CDR3 size: 16 residues. After removal of 1 base from V and 6 bases from J, the junction contained 10 bases not matched to a gene. Germline V gene data show CDR1 as SGHTA and CDR2 as FQGNSA. No T-cell subset sorting was done; bone marrow was analyzed in bulk. The J gene is TRBJ2-7, the V gene TRBV7-2; TRBD2 matches at 9 bases. Here the sequenced sample was bone marrow, taken before or after starting hypomethylating agent treatment for myelodysplastic syndrome (not recorded which). This receptor was obtained from a human donor with myelodysplastic syndrome. The CDR3: CASSLDAAGGSLEQYS. The CDR3 DNA reads TGTGCCAGCAGCTTAGACGCAGCGGGAGGTTCCCTCGAGCAGTACTCC.